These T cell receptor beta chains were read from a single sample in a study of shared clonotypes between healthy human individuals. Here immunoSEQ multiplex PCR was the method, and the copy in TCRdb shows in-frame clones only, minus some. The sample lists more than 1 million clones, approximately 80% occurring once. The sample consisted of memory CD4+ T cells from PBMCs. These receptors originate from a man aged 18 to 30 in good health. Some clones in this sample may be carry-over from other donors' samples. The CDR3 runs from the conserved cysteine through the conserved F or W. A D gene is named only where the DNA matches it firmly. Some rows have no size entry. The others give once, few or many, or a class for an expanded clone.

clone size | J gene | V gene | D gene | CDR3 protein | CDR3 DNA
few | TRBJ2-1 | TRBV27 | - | CASKTVYEQFF | TGTGCCAGCAAGACGGTCTATGAGCAGTTCTTC
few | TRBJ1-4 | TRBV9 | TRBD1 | CASSVAPQGGEKLFF | TGTGCCAGCAGCGTAGCCCCACAGGGGGGAGAAAAACTGTTTTTT
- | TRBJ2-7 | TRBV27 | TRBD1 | CASRQDREAYEQYF | TGTGCCAGCCGCCAGGACAGGGAGGCCTACGAGCAGTACTTC
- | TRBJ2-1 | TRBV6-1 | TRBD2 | CASTGPGLAYNEQFF | TGTGCCAGCACCGGACCGGGACTAGCGTACAATGAGCAGTTCTTC
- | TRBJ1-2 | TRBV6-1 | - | CASRGGPFQDYGYTF | TGTGCCAGCAGGGGCGGGCCCTTTCAAGACTATGGCTACACCTTC
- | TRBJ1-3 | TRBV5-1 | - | CASSHGTTGNTIYF | TGCGCCAGCTCCCACGGGACAACCGGAAACACCATATATTTT
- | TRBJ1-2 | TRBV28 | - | CASRLTQGSGGYTF | TGTGCCAGCAGATTGACCCAGGGGTCGGGTGGCTACACCTTC
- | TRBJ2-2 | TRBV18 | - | CASSLRQDTGELFF | TGTGCCAGCTCACTCAGGCAGGACACCGGGGAGCTGTTTTTT
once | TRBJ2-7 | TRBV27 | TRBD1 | CASSFRTGEDEQYF | TGTGCCAGCAGTTTCCGGACAGGGGAGGACGAGCAGTACTTC
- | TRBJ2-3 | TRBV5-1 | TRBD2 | CASSLGLAETDTQYF | TGCGCCAGCAGCTTGGGACTAGCGGAGACAGATACGCAGTATTTT
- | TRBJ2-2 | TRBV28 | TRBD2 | CASRGLAGWTGELFF | TGTGCCAGCAGGGGACTAGCGGGATGGACCGGGGAGCTGTTTTTT
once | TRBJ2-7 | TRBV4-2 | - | CASSQDRGYEQYF | TGTGCCAGCAGCCAAGACCGGGGCTACGAGCAGTACTTC
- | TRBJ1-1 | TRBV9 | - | CASSDRIGTEAFF | TGTGCCAGCAGCGACAGAATAGGGACTGAAGCTTTCTTT
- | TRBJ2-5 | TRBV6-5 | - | CASRQGFASQETQYF | TGTGCCAGCAGGCAGGGGTTTGCGAGCCAAGAGACCCAGTACTTC
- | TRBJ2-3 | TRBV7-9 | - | CASSARTTSTDTQYF | TGTGCCAGCAGCGCCCGGACTACTAGCACAGATACGCAGTATTTT
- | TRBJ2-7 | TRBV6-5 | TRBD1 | CASRRGQGGYEQYF | TGTGCCAGCAGACGGGGACAGGGAGGCTACGAGCAGTACTTC
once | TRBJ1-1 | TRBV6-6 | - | CASSGDTGSGEAFF | TGTGCCAGCAGCGGGGACACAGGGAGCGGTGAAGCTTTCTTT
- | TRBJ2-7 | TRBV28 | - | CASRSGRYEQYF | TGTGCCAGCAGGTCAGGGAGGTACGAGCAGTACTTC
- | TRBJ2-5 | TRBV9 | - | CASTPRLGGETQYF | TGTGCCAGCACACCCCGACTAGGGGGCGAGACCCAGTACTTC
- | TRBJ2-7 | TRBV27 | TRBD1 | CASSRTGLEQYF | TGTGCCAGCAGTAGGACAGGGCTCGAGCAGTACTTC
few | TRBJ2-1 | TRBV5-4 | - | CASRAGLGGEQFF | TGTGCCAGCAGAGCCGGGCTAGGTGGTGAGCAGTTCTTC
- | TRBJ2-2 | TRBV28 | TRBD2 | CASSLLAGGVTGELFF | TGTGCCAGCAGTTTACTAGCGGGAGGAGTCACCGGGGAGCTGTTTTTT
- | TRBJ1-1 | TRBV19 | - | CASSMGSTEAFF | TGTGCCAGTAGTATGGGTTCCACTGAAGCTTTCTTT
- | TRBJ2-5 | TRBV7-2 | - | CASRWDGHQETQYF | TGTGCCAGCAGGTGGGACGGACACCAAGAGACCCAGTACTTC
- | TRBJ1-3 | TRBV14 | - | CASSQYLGPGNTIYF | TGTGCCAGCAGCCAGTACCTGGGCCCTGGAAACACCATATATTTT
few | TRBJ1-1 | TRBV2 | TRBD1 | CASSTLPTGRTEAFF | TGTGCCAGCAGTACACTTCCGACAGGGAGGACTGAAGCTTTCTTT
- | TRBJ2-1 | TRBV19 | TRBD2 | CASSQPGLAGGNEQFF | TGTGCCAGTAGTCAACCTGGACTAGCGGGAGGCAATGAGCAGTTCTTC
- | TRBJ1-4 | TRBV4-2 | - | CASSQDVYELGEKLFF | TGTGCCAGCAGCCAAGATGTTTATGAGTTGGGTGAAAAACTGTTTTTT
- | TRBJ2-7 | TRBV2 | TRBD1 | CASSDGNRGYEQYF | TGTGCCAGCAGTGACGGAAACAGGGGATACGAGCAGTACTTC
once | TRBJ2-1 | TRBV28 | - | CASSLIGNEQFF | TGTGCCAGCAGTTTAATCGGGAATGAGCAGTTCTTC
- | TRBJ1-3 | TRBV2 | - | CASRGDVSGNTIYF | TGTGCCAGCAGGGGGGATGTTTCTGGAAACACCATATATTTT
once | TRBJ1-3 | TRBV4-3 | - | CASSQGQFTGNTIYF | TGCGCCAGCAGCCAAGGACAGTTCACTGGAAACACCATATATTTT
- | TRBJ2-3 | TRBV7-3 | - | CASSPGRGEGDTQYF | TGTGCCAGCAGCCCTGGTCGGGGAGAGGGAGATACGCAGTATTTT